The present T cell receptor (beta chain) was sequenced within a study of neoadjuvant nivolumab and ipilimumab in lung cancer. For this clone: Other DNA variants within this sample encode the same CDR3.

The CDR3 is made up of 13 amino acids. Trimming took off 3 bases at V and 2 bases at J, with 7 bases between the two ends. Germline V lookup: CDR1 KGHSH, CDR2 LQKENI. The assay was immunoSEQ multiplex PCR, and TCRdb's table has in-frame clones only and misses some. The sample consists of 40,000 to 55,000 clones, roughly 91% of them appearing once. This TCR came from an adult with non-small cell lung cancer. Some clones in this sample may be carry-over from other donors' samples. The V call is TRBV18, the J call TRBJ2-5; D might be TRBD1 (6 bases). The sequenced sample was blood, obtained before neoadjuvant nivolumab, alone or with ipilimumab. This CDR3 is CASSPGQQETQYF. The CDR3 DNA sequence: TGTGCCAGCTCACCCGGACAGCAAGAGACCCAGTACTTC.